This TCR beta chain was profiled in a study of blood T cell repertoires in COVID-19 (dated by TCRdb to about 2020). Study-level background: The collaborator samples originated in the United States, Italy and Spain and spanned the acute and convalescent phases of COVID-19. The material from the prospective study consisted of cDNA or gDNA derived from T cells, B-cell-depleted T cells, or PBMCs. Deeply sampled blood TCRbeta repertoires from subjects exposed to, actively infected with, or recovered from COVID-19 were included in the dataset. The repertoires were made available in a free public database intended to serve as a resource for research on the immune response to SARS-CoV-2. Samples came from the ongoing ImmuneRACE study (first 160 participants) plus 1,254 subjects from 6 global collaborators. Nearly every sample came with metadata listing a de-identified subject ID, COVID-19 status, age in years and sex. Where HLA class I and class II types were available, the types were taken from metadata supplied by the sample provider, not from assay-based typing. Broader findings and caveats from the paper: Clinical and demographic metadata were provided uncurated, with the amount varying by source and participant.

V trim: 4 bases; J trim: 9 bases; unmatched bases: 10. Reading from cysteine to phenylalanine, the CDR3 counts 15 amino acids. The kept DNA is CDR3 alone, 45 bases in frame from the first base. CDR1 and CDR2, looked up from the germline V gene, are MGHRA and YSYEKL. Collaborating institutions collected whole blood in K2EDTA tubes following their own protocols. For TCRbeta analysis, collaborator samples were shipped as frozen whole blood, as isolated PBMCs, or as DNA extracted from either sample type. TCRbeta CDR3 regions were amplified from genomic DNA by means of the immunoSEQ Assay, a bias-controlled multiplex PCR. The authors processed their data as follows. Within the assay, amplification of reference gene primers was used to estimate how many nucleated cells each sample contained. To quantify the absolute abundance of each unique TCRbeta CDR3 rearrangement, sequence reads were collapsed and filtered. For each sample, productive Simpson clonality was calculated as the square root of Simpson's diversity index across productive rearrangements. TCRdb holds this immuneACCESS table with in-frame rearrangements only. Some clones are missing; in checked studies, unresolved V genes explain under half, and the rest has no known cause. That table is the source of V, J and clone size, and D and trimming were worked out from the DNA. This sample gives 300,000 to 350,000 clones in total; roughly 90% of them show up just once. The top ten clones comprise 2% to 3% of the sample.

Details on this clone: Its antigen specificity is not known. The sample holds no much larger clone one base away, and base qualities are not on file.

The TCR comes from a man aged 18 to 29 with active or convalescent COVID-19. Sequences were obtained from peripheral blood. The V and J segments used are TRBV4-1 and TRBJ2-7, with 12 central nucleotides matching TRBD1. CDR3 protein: CASSLSGTGGGVQYF. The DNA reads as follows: TGCGCCAGCAGCCTATCCGGGACAGGGGGCGGGGTGCAGTACTTC.